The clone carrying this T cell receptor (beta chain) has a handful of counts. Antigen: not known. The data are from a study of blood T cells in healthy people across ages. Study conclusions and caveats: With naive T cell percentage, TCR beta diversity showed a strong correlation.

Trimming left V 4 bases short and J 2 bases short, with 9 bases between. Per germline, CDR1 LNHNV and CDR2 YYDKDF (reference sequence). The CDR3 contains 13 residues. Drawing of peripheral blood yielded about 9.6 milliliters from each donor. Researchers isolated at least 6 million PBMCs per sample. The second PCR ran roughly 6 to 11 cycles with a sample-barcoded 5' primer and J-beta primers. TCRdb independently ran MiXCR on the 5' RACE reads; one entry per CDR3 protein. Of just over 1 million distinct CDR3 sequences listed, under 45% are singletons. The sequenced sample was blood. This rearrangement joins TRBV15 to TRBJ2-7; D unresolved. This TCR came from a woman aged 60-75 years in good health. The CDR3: CATSKNGAYEQYF. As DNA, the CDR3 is TGTGCCACCAGCAAAAACGGAGCCTACGAGCAGTACTTC.